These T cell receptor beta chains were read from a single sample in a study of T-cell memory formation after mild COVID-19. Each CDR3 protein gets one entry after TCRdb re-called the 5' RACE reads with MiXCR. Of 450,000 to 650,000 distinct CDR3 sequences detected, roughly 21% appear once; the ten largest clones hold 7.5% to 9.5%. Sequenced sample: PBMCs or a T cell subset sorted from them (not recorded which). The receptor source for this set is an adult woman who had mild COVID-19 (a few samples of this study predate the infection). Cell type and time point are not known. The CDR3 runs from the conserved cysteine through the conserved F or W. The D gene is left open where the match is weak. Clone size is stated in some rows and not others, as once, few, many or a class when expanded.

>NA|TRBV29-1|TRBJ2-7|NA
TGCAGCGTTACCTCCGGGTCAGCCTTCCACGAGCAGTACTTC
CSVTSGSAFHEQYF
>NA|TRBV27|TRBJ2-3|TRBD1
TGTGCCAGCAGTTTATCGCGGGGGACAGGGACAGATACGCAGTATTTT
CASSLSRGTGTDTQYF
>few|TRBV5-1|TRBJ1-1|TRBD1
TGCGCCAGCAGCTCCGCTCCAGGGGGGGCTGAAGCTTTCTTT
CASSSAPGGAEAFF
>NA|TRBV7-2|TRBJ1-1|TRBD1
TGTGCCAGCAGCTTGCTGACAGGGGGCAACACTGAAGCTTTCTTT
CASSLLTGGNTEAFF
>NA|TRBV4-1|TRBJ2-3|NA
TGCGCCAGCGCACCCTACGGCTCCACAGATACGCAGTATTTT
CASAPYGSTDTQYF
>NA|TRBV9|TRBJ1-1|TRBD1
TGTGCCAGCACTCCTCCTTCCAGGGGGCAGAACACTGAAGCTTTCTTT
CASTPPSRGQNTEAFF
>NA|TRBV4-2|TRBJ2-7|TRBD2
TGTGCCAGCAGCCCCCAAGCGGGAGGCCTTTCGTACGAGCAGTACTTC
CASSPQAGGLSYEQYF
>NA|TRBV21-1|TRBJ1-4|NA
NA
CASSTRTATLMKNCFF
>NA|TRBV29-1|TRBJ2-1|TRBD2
TGCAGCGTTCAAAGGGGCGGGGGAGAGCAGTTCTTC
CSVQRGGGEQFF
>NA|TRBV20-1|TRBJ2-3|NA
TGCAGTGCTAGTGATAGGCGCGATACGCAGTATTTT
CSASDRRDTQYF
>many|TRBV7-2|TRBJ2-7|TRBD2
TGTGCCAGCAGCTCGGGTAGGCTGCCTAGCGGAACCTACGAGCAGTACTTC
CASSSGRLPSGTYEQYF
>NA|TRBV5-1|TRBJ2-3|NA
TGCGCCAGCAGCTTGGGGTCCGGGGTCCTGAGTACAGATACGCAGTATTTT
CASSLGSGVLSTDTQYF
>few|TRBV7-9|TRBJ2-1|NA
TGTGCCAGCGGTTTTGCGGGTAATGAGCAGTTCTTC
CASGFAGNEQFF
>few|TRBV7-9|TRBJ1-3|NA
TGTGCCAGCAGCTCCGCGGGGGTCGGAAACACCATATATTTT
CASSSAGVGNTIYF
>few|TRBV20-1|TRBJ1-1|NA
TGCAGTGCTAGAGATCCCTCCTTTGCGGGGGCTGAAGCTTTCTTT
CSARDPSFAGAEAFF
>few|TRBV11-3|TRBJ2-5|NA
TGTGCCAGCAGCACCTCCGAGGGACCCAGAGCAGTAGAGACCCAGTACTTC
CASSTSEGPRAVETQYF
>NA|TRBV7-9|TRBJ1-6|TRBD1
TGTGCCAGCAGCCCAGCAGCGGGACAGGGGGTTTCACCCCTCCACTTT
CASSPAAGQGVSPLHF
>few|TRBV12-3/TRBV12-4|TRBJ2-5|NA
TGTGCCAGCAGTCCCCGGGCTGCGGGAGAGACCCAGTACTTC
CASSPRAAGETQYF
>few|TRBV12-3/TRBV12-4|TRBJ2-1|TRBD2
TGTGCCAGCAGTTCCCGGGAGGGGCGAGCTTTGGGAGAGCAGTTCTTC
CASSSREGRALGEQFF
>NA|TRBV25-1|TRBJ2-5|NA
TGTGCCAGCAGTGAGGCAGTGCAAGAGACCCAGTACTTC
CASSEAVQETQYF
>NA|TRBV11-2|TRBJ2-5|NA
TGTGCCAGCAGCACCGCCCTGATGTACCAAGAGACCCAGTACTTC
CASSTALMYQETQYF
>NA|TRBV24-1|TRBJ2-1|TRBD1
TGTGCCACCAGTGATTTCGGACAGGGGGGCAATGAGCAGTTCTTC
CATSDFGQGGNEQFF
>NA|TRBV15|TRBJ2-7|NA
TGTGCCACCAGCAGGGGCCAGGGGATCATCGGCTACGAGCAGTACTTC
CATSRGQGIIGYEQYF
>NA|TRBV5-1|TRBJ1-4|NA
TGCGCCAGCAGCTTGGACAGCGACTATGAAAAACTGTTTTTT
CASSLDSDYEKLFF
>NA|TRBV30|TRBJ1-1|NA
TGTGCCTGGAGTGTTGGGAGCACTGAAGCTTTCTTT
CAWSVGSTEAFF
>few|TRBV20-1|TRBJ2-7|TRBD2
TGCAGTGCTTCGGGACTAGCCCTCTACGAGCAGTACTTC
CSASGLALYEQYF
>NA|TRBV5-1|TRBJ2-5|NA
TGCGCCAGCAGCTCCTCGGGGGGCGGTCAAGAGACCCAGTACTTC
CASSSSGGGQETQYF
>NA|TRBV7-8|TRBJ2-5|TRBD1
TGTGCCAGCAGCTTAAGAGGGGGACAGGGCAATTTCGAGACCCAGTACTTC
CASSLRGGQGNFETQYF
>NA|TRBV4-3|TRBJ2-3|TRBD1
TGCGCCAGCAGCCAAGTGGGGGCAGGGGGTTTTTCAGATACGCAGTATTTT
CASSQVGAGGFSDTQYF
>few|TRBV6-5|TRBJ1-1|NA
TGTGCCAGCAGTTACTCCGACAGGAGGAACACTGAAGCTTTCTTT
CASSYSDRRNTEAFF
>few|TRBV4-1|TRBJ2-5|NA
TGCGCCAGCAGCCCCTTTCTACTGGCTGGAGAGACCCAGTACTTC
CASSPFLLAGETQYF
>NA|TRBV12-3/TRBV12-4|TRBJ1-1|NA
TGTGCCAGCAGCCAGGGTGGGGCGAGCTACACTGAAGCTTTCTTT
CASSQGGASYTEAFF
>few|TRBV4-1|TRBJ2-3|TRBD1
TGCGCCAGCAGCCAGCTAAGACAGGGGGGCCTCACAGATACGCAGTATTTT
CASSQLRQGGLTDTQYF
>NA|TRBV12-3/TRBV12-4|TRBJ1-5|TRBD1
TGTGCCAGCAGTTTTTCCAGGGGGATCGGGAGCAATCAGCCCCAGCATTTT
CASSFSRGIGSNQPQHF
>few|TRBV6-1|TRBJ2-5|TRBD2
TGTGCCACCCTAGCGGGGGGGCCCAAGACCCAGTACTTC
CATLAGGPKTQYF
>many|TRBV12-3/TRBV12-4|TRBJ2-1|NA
TGTGCCAGCAGGTACAATGAGCAGTTCTTC
CASRYNEQFF
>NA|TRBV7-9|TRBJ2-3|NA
TGTGCCAGCAGCTCCTGGGGCCCAGATACGCAGTATTTT
CASSSWGPDTQYF
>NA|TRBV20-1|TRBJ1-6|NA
TGCAGTGCTAGATCCAGCTCCTATAATTCACCCCTCCACTTT
CSARSSSYNSPLHF
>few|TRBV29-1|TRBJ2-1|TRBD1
TGCAGCGTTGCTGCGACAGGGGTCTACAATGAGCAGTTCTTC
CSVAATGVYNEQFF
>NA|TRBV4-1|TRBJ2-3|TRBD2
TGCGCCAGCAGACGGGGACTAGCGGGGACGGGAGATACGCAGTATTTT
CASRRGLAGTGDTQYF
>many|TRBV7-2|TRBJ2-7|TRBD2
TGTGCCAGCAGCTTACCCGGGACTAGCGCGTACGAGCAGTACTTC
CASSLPGTSAYEQYF
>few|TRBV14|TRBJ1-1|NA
TGTGCCAGCAGCCAGACACCCTCAGGGGCTTTCTTT
CASSQTPSGAFF
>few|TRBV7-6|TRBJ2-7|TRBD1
TGTGCCAGCAGCTTAGCGCCCCGGGACAGGGTCTACGAGCAGTACTTC
CASSLAPRDRVYEQYF